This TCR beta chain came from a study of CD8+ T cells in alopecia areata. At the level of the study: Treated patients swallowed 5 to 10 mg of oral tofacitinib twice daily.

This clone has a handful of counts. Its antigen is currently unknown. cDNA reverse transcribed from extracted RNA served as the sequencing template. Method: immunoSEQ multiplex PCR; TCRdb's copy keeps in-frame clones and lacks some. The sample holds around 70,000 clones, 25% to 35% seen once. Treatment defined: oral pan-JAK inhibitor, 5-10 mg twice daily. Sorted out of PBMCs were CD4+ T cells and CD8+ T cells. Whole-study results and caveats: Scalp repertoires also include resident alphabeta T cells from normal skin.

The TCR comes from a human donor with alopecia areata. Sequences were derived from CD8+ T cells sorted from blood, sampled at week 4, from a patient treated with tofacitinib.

The DNA for the CDR3 is TGTGCCAGCACCTTAGGTCGGCTAGCGGGACGTGAGCAGTTCTTC. Protein sequence: CASTLGRLAGREQFF. The V gene is TRBV6-5, the J gene TRBJ2-1; 9 bases fit TRBD2. V lost 7 bases to trimming and J lost 9 bases; unmatched junction nucleotides: 13. The germline V gene encodes CDR1 MNHEY and CDR2 SVGAGI. The CDR3 contains 15 residues.